A single sample gave rise to the 17 T cell receptor beta chains below, sequenced in a study of molecular identifiers for immune sequencing clone quantification. TCRdb processed the PCR reads anew with MiXCR; each CDR3 protein has one entry. The top ten clones hold about 0.79% of a sample with 250,000 to 400,000 distinct CDR3 sequences, around a fifth of them seen once. Input material: naive CD8+ T cells from blood, with Jurkat cell RNA spiked in. The sample's subset: FACS-sorted CD8+CD4-CCR7+CD45RA+ naive T cells. These receptors all stem from a human donor in good health. Some libraries in this study had Jurkat cell RNA spiked in.

Comment on this clonotype: A much larger clone lies a single base off, so this may be a read error. The chain has TRBV2 and TRBJ1-1; a possible D gene is TRBD1 (5 bases). Germline CDR1 SNHLY, CDR2 FYNNEI. Trimming cost V 6 bases and J 4 bases, with 15 bases left between them. CDR3 length equals 14 residues. CDR3 in DNA: TGTGCCAGCAGCGAACAGGCCCGGAGCACTGAAGCTTTCTTT. This codes for CASSEQARSTEAFF.

This clonotype has ten or more counts. The chain is built from TRBV7-9 and TRBJ1-4; D may be TRBD1 (6 bases). The germline V gene encodes CDR1 SEHNR and CDR2 FQNEAQ (reference sequence). Trimming cost V 6 bases and J 3 bases, with 11 bases left between them. This CDR3 has 14 amino acids. This chain's CDR3 is CASRAGDPNEKLFF. The CDR3 DNA reads TGTGCCAGCAGAGCAGGGGATCCTAATGAAAAACTGTTTTTT.

This clonotype has more than one count but fewer than ten. The J gene is TRBJ1-4, the V gene TRBV11-2; weak D call: TRBD1 (5 bases). In germline, CDR1 is SGHAT, CDR2 FQNNGV. The V and J ends lost 10 bases and 8 bases respectively, with 14 bases between them. This CDR3 has 12 amino acids. The CDR3 coding sequence is TGTGCCACCCGGGGGTTTTCGGAAAAACTGTTTTTT. Translated, it gives CATRGFSEKLFF. The full variable domain, completed using reference TRBV11-2 and TRBJ1-4, is EAGVAQSPRYKIIEKRQSVAFWCNPISGHATLYWYQQILGQGPKLLIQFQNNGVVDDSQLPKDRFSAERLKGVDSTLKIQPAKLEDSAVYLCATRGFSEKLFFGSGTQLSVL.

There are many counts of this clonotype. This rearrangement joins TRBV11-2 to TRBJ2-3; 14 bases line up with TRBD2. This CDR3 contains 17 residues. The germline gives CDR1 SGHAT, CDR2 FQNNGV. Trimming took 3 bases from V and 4 from J; bases not matched to a gene: 6. The CDR3 DNA sequence: TGTGCCAGCAGCTTCGGACTAGCGGGGGGCTTCGCAGATACGCAGTATTTT. It encodes CASSFGLAGGFADTQYF.

At least ten counts were recorded for this clonotype. The chain is built from TRBV7-2 and TRBJ2-7; D remains ambiguous. The V gene lost 5 bases and the J gene lost 0 bases, with 8 bases spanning the gap. The germline V gene has CDR1 SGHTA and CDR2 FQGNSA. The CDR3 covers 13 residues. The CDR3 DNA is TGTGCCAGCAGCGAAGCGAGCTCCTACGAGCAGTACTTC. This sequence encodes CASSEASSYEQYF.

As for this clonotype: This may be a read error: a much more frequent sequence differs by one nucleotide. The CDR3 protein is CASSSPTAYYEQYF. The CDR3 region has the DNA TGTGCCAGCAGCTCGCCGACAGCTTACTACGAGCAGTACTTC. This chain links TRBV7-9 with TRBJ2-7; D might be TRBD1 (5 bases). The CDR3 is 14 amino acids. Germline V lookup: CDR1 SEHNR, CDR2 FQNEAQ (reference sequence). The germline V and J ends were trimmed by 4 bases and 3 bases, with 13 bases remaining between them.

This clonotype was seen at least ten times. The chain employs TRBV29-1 and TRBJ2-7, with D maybe TRBD2 (7 bases). This CDR3 has 17 residues. Germline CDR1 is SQVTM and CDR2 is ANQGSEA. Between the trimmed V and J ends, which lost 0 bases and 1 base, there was a span of 19 bases. The CDR3 sequence is CSVEEADGGGLSYEQYF. The CDR3 DNA is TGCAGCGTTGAAGAAGCGGATGGGGGGGGCCTTTCCTACGAGCAGTACTTC.

Remarks on this clonotype: Sequence at one end of the junction differs from germline and may be a read error. The chain combines TRBV10-3 with TRBJ2-7, with TRBD2 matching over 11 bases. The CDR3 sequence is 17 residues long. Per the germline V gene, CDR1 is ENHRY and CDR2 is SYGVKD. The CDR3 DNA sequence: TGTGCCGTCAGTGACCGACCGCAGTCTAGCGGGGGGTACGAGCAGTACTTC. This codes for CAVSDRPQSSGGYEQYF.

The gene calls are TRBV3-1 and TRBJ2-3, with D unclear. The CDR3 consists of 17 residues. In germline, CDR1 is LGHDT, CDR2 YNNKEL (reference sequence). The ends were cut back, 1 base at V and 4 bases at J, with 18 bases in the middle. CDR3: CASSQGLLAHAADTQYF. The CDR3 coding sequence is TGTGCCAGCAGCCAAGGCCTTTTAGCCCATGCCGCAGATACGCAGTATTTT.

This clonotype showed up many times. This chain uses TRBV29-1 with TRBJ1-1, with D possibly TRBD1 on 5 matching bases. V lost 3 bases to trimming and J lost 6 bases, with 11 bases between them. CDR1 is SQVTM, CDR2 ANQGSEA, per germline. There are 12 residues in the CDR3. The CDR3 coding sequence is TGCAGCGTTGATTTCGGGGCCCCTGAAGCTTTCTTT. It yields the protein CSVDFGAPEAFF.

This clonotype was observed a few times. The chain has TRBV27 and TRBJ1-6; 7 nucleotides align to TRBD1. Trimming cost V 6 bases and J 7 bases; bases outside gene matches: 9. Germline V CDR1 and CDR2: MNHEY, SMNVEV (reference sequence). There are 15 residues in the CDR3. In DNA form, the CDR3 reads TGTGCCAGCAGCCCCATCGGGACAGAAAATTCACCCCTCCACTTT. This codes for CASSPIGTENSPLHF.

To note about this clonotype: This could be a read error, since a much larger clone is one nucleotide away. Without the conserved terminal phenylalanine or tryptophan, this CDR3 likely stems from a read error. V is TRBV29-1 and J is TRBJ1-1; no definite D call. The V end lost 0 bases, the J end lost 7 bases, and 15 bases lay between the germline ends. Germline loops: CDR1 SQVTM, CDR2 ANQGSEA. The CDR3 spans 14 residues. The CDR3 sequence: CSVEEGRKVGEAFL. CDR3 nucleotides: TGCAGCGTTGAAGAAGGCAGGAAAGTGGGTGAAGCTTTCCTT.

For this clonotype: It may be a read error: a sequence one base away is much more abundant. V usage is TRBV7-9 and J usage is TRBJ1-1, with D perhaps TRBD1 (6 bases). Deletions cut 6 bases from V and 4 bases from J, with 21 bases between. CDR1 and CDR2 (germline): SEHNR, FQNEAQ (reference sequence). The CDR3 totals 16 residues. The CDR3 region is CASSRATGQSGTEAFF. The CDR3 DNA follows: TGTGCCAGCAGTCGTGCTACTGGACAGTCAGGCACTGAAGCTTTCTTT.

Many counts were recorded for this clonotype. This sequence joins TRBV5-5 and TRBJ1-1, with D maybe TRBD1 (6 bases). The germline CDR1 and CDR2 sequences are SGHKS and YYEKEE (reference sequence). The CDR3 is 14 amino acids. V was cut by 5 bases and J by 4 bases, with 15 bases left in between. The CDR3 DNA reads as TGTGCCAGCAGGCGTACAGGGAGCAGCACTGAAGCTTTCTTT. It is translated as CASRRTGSSTEAFF.

This clonotype was seen a handful of times. This may be a read error: a much more frequent sequence differs by one nucleotide. The chain couples TRBV15 to TRBJ1-3; D unresolved. Deletions cut 7 bases from V and 6 bases from J, with 19 bases between. This CDR3 has 15 amino acids. Germline V lookup: CDR1 LNHNV, CDR2 YYDKDF (reference sequence). The DNA for the CDR3 is TGTGCCACCACCCGAGAACGTTTCGGCACAAACACCATATATTTT. This translates into CATTRERFGTNTIYF. Together with reference TRBV15 and TRBJ1-3, the CDR3 gives the full variable domain: DAMVIQNPRYQVTQFGKPVTLSCSQTLNHNVMYWYQQKSSQAPKLLFHYYDKDFNNEADTPDNFQSRRPNTSFCFLDIRSPGLGDTAMYLCATTRERFGTNTIYFGEGSWLTVV.

This clonotype was picked up a small number of times. This sequence joins TRBV6-5 and TRBJ2-7; 8 bases line up with TRBD1. CDR3 size: 15 residues. V shed 4 bases, J shed 3 bases, and the junction held 8 bases outside the gene matches. Germline-derived CDR1 and CDR2 are MNHEY and SVGAGI. This CDR3 reads CASSWPTDRGYEQYF. CDR3 coding DNA: TGTGCCAGCAGTTGGCCAACAGACAGGGGCTACGAGCAGTACTTC.

This clonotype came up many times. This rearrangement joins TRBV4-3 to TRBJ2-7; TRBD2 matches at 8 bases. The V gene end was trimmed by 0 bases and the J gene end by 0 bases; junction bases not matched to a gene: 1. Germline CDR1 is LGHNA and CDR2 is YSLEER. The CDR3 covers 15 residues. The CDR3 region is CASSQELAASYEQYF. CDR3 coding DNA: TGCGCCAGCAGCCAAGAACTAGCGGCCTCCTACGAGCAGTACTTC.